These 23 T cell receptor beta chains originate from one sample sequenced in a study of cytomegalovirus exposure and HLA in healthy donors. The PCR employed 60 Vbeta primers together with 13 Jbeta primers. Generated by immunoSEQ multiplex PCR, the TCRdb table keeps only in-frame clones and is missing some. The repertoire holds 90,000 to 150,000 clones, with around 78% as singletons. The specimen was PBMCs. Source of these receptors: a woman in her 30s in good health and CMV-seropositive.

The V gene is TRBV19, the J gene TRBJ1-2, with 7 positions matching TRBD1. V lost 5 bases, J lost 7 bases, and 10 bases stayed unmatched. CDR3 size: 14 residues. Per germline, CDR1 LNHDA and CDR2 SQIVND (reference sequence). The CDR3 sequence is CASSSYTGVSGYTF. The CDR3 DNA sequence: TGTGCCAGTAGTTCCTATACAGGGGTGTCTGGCTACACCTTC.

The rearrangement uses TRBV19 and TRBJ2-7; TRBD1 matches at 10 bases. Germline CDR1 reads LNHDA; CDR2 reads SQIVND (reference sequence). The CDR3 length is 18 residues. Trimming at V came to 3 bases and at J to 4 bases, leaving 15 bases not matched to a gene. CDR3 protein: CASSMRDPGQGDGYEQYF. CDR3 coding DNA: TGTGCCAGTAGTATGAGGGATCCCGGACAGGGGGATGGTTACGAGCAGTACTTC.

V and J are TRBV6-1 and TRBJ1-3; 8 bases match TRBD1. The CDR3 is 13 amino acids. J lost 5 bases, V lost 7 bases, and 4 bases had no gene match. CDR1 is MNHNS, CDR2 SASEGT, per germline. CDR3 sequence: CASKQGARNTIYF. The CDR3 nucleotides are TGTGCCAGCAAGCAGGGGGCTAGAAACACCATATATTTT.

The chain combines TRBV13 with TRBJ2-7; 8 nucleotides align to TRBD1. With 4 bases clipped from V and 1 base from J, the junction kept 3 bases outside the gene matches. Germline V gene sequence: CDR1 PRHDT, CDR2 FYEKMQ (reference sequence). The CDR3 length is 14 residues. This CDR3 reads CASSSNRGSYEQYF. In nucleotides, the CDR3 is TGTGCCAGCAGCTCAAACAGGGGGTCCTACGAGCAGTACTTC.

CDR3 coding DNA: TGTGCCAGCAGCCAACCTGCTACGACAGGCAGCTATGGCTACACCTTC. Translating gives CASSQPATTGSYGYTF. V is TRBV5-4 and J is TRBJ1-2; tentatively, D is TRBD1 (6 bases). Looked up from germline, CDR1 is SGHNT and CDR2 is YYREEE (reference sequence). This CDR3 has 16 residues. V was trimmed by 4 bases and J by 4 bases, leaving 20 bases between them.

The CDR3 DNA reads TGTGCCAGCTCACCCCTGCCCGGGTTAACTGCGGGGGGTGGTGAGCAGTTCTTC. It translates to CASSPLPGLTAGGGEQFF. V gene TRBV18 combines with J gene TRBJ2-1, with 8 bases matching TRBD2. The CDR3 is 18 amino acids. Trimming removed 3 bases from V and 9 bases from J; junction bases left unmatched: 19. Germline V gives CDR1 KGHSH, CDR2 LQKENI.

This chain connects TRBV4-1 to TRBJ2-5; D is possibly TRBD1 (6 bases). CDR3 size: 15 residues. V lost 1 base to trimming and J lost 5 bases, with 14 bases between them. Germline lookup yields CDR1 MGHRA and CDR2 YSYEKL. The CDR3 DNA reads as TGCGCCAGCAGCCAAGGGGGGCCGGGTGTGGAGACCCAGTACTTC. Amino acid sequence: CASSQGGPGVETQYF.

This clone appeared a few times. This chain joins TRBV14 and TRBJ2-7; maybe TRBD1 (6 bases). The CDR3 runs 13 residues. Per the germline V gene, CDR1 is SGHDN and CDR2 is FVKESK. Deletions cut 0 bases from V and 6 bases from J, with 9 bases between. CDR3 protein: CASSQDLGAEQYF. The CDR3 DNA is TGTGCCAGCAGCCAAGATTTGGGGGCCGAGCAGTACTTC.

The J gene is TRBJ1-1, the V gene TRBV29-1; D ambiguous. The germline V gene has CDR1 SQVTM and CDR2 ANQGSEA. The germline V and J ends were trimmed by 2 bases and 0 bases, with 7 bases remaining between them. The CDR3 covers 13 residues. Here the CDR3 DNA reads TGCAGCGTTGAAAAACGGTTGAACACTGAAGCTTTCTTT. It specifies CSVEKRLNTEAFF.

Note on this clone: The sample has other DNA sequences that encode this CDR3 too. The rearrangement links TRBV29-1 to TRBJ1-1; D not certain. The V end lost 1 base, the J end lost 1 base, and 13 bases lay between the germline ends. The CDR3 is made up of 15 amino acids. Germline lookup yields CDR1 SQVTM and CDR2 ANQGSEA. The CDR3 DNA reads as TGCAGCGTTGAAGGCCCCGGGGTCGAGAACACTGAAGCTTTCTTT. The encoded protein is CSVEGPGVENTEAFF. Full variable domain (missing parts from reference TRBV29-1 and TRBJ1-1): SAVISQKPSRDICQRGTSLTIQCQVDSQVTMMFWYRQQPGQSLTLIATANQGSEATYESGFVIDKFPISRPNLTFSTLTVSNMSPEDSSIYLCSVEGPGVENTEAFFGQGTRLTVV.

CDR3 in DNA: TGCGCCAGCAGCCGGGGACTAGCGGGAGGCCTCTCCTACGAGCAGTACTTC. This encodes CASSRGLAGGLSYEQYF. This rearrangement joins TRBV5-1 to TRBJ2-7; 15 bases are shared with TRBD2. The CDR3 contains 17 residues. The J segment lost 0 bases and the V segment lost 4 bases, leaving 5 bases of the junction unmatched. Germline CDR1 and CDR2: SGHRS and YFSETQ.

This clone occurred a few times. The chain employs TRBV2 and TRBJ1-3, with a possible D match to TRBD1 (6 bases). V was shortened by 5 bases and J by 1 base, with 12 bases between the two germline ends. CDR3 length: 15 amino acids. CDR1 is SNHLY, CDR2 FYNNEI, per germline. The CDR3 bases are TGTGCCAGCAGTCTACAGGGTGGTTCTGGAAACACCATATATTTT. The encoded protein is CASSLQGGSGNTIYF. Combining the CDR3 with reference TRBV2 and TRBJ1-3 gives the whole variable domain EPEVTQTPSHQVTQMGQEVILRCVPISNHLYFYWYRQILGQKVEFLVSFYNNEISEKSEIFDDQFSVERPDGSNFTLKIRSTKLEDSAMYFCASSLQGGSGNTIYFGEGSWLTVV.

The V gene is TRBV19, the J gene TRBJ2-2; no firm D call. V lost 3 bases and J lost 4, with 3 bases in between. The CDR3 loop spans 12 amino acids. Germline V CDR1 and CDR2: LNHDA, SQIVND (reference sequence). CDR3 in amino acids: CASSILTGELFF. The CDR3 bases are TGTGCCAGTAGTATTCTCACCGGGGAGCTGTTTTTT.

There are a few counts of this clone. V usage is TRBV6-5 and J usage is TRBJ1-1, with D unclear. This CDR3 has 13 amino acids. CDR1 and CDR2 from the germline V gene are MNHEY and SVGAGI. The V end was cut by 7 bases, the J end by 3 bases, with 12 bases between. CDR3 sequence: CASKRHQDTEAFF. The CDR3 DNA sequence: TGTGCCAGCAAAAGGCACCAGGACACTGAAGCTTTCTTT.

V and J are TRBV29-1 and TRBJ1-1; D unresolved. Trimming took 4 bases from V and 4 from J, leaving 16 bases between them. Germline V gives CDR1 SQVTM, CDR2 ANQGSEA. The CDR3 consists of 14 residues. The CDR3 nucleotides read TGCAGCGTTGCCCCGGTGGCGAGGTTCACTGAAGCTTTCTTT. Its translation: CSVAPVARFTEAFF.

The CDR3 reads CASSDREYTDTQYF. DNA for the CDR3: TGTGCCAGCAGTGACAGGGAGTACACAGATACGCAGTATTTT. The chain couples TRBV7-9 to TRBJ2-3, with TRBD1 identical over 7 bases. With 6 bases clipped from V and 2 bases from J, the junction kept 5 bases outside the gene matches. The CDR3 length is 14 residues. Germline loops: CDR1 SEHNR, CDR2 FQNEAQ (reference sequence).

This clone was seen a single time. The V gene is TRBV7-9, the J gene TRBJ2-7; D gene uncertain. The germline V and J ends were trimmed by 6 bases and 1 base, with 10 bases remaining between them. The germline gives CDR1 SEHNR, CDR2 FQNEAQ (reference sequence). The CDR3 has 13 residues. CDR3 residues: CASSPGDSYEQYF. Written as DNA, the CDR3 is TGTGCCAGCAGTCCAGGTGATTCCTACGAGCAGTACTTC.

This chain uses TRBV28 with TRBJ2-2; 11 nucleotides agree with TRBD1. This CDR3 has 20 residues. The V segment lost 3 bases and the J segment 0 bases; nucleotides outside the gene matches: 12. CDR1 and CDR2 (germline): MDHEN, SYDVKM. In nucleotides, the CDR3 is TGTGCCAGCAGTTTGTGGTCGGACAGGGGGCGTGGGGCGAACACCGGGGAGCTGTTTTTT. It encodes CASSLWSDRGRGANTGELFF.

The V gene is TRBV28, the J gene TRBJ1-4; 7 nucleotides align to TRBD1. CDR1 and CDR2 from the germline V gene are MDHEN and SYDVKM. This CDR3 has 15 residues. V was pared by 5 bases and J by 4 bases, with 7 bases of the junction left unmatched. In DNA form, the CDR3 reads TGTGCCAGCAGTAATCCCGGGACAGTTAATGAAAAACTGTTTTTT. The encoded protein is CASSNPGTVNEKLFF.

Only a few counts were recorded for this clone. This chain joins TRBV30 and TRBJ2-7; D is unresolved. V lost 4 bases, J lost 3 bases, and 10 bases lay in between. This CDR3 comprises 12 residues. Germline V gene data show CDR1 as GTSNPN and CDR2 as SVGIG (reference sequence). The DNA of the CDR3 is TGTGCCTGGACTCACAACAGCTACGAGCAGTACTTC. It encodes CAWTHNSYEQYF. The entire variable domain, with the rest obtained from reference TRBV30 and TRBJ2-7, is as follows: SQTIHQWPATLVQPVGSPLSLECTVEGTSNPNLYWYRQAAGRGLQLLFYSVGIGQISSEVPQNLSASRPQDRQFILSSKKLLLSDSGFYLCAWTHNSYEQYFGPGTRLTVT.

The CDR3 spells CASSLLGGWDEQFF. The CDR3 nucleotides are TGTGCCAGCAGCTTACTGGGGGGTTGGGATGAGCAGTTCTTC. V gene TRBV11-2 combines with J gene TRBJ2-1; TRBD2 might be the D (6 bases). The germline V gene encodes CDR1 SGHAT and CDR2 FQNNGV. CDR3 length: 14 amino acids. The germline V and J ends were trimmed by 2 bases and 8 bases, with 13 bases remaining between them. Variable domain in full (rest from reference TRBV11-2 and TRBJ2-1): EAGVAQSPRYKIIEKRQSVAFWCNPISGHATLYWYQQILGQGPKLLIQFQNNGVVDDSQLPKDRFSAERLKGVDSTLKIQPAKLEDSAVYLCASSLLGGWDEQFFGPGTRLTVL.

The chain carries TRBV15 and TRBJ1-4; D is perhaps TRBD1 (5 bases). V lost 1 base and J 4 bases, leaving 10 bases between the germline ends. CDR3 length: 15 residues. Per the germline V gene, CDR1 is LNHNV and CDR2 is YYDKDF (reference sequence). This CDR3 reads CATSRVGQVNEKLFF. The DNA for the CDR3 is TGTGCCACCAGCAGAGTGGGGCAGGTTAATGAAAAACTGTTTTTT.

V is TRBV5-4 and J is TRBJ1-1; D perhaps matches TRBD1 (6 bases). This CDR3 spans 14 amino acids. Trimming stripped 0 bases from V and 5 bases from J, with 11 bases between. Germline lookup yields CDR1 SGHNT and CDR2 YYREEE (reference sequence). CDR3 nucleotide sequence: TGTGCCAGCAGCTTGGGGGGGCTGGGGACTGAAGCTTTCTTT. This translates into CASSLGGLGTEAFF.